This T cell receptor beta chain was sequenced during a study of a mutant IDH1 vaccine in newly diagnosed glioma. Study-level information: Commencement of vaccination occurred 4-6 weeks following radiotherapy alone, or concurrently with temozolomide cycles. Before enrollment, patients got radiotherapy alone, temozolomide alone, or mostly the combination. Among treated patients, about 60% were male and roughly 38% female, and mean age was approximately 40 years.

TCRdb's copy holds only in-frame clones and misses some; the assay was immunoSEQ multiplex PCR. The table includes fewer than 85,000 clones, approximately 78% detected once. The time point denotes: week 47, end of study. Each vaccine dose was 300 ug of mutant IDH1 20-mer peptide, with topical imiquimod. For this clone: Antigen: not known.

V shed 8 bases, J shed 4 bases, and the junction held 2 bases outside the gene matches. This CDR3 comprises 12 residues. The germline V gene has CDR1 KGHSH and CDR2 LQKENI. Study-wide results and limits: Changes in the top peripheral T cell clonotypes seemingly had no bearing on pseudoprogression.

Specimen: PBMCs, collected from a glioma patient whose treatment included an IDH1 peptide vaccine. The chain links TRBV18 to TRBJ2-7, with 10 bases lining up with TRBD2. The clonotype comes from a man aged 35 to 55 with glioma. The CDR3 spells CASATSGYEQYF. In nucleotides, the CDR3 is TGTGCCAGCGCGACTAGCGGGTACGAGCAGTACTTC.